The 11 T cell receptor beta chains given below trace back to one sample, sequenced in a study of blood T cell repertoires in COVID-19. Produced via immunoSEQ multiplex PCR; TCRdb's table is partial and in-frame only. The data contain approximately 86,000 clones, nearly 90% of them seen just once; the ten biggest clones take up under 9.5%. The sequenced sample consisted of peripheral blood. These receptors originate from a man aged 50-60 years with acute or convalescent COVID-19.

V is TRBV21-1 and J is TRBJ2-7; TRBD2, the table's D call, lacks a check against the DNA. TRBV21-1 is noted as a pseudogene. The CDR3 has 17 amino acids. The CDR3 bases are TGTGCCAGCAGCACCCTCCGGACTAGCCACCAAACCTACGAGCAGTACGTC. Translated: CASSTLRTSHQTYEQYV.

The rearrangement links TRBV5-4 to TRBJ2-1; TRBD2 matches at 9 bases. This CDR3 is 16 amino acids long. Per germline, CDR1 SGHNT and CDR2 YYREEE (reference sequence). Losses at the gene ends were 0 bases for V and 10 bases for J; bases not matched to a gene: 11. CDR3 protein: CASSLVLAGPGKEQFF. For the CDR3, the DNA is TGTGCCAGCAGCTTGGTCCTAGCGGGGCCGGGCAAAGAGCAGTTCTTC.

CDR3 nucleotides: TGTGCCAGCAGCGTAGAAAACGGGCCGGGTGGCGGGGGCCACTACAATGAGCAGTTCTTC. Translated: CASSVENGPGGGGHYNEQFF. The rearrangement joins TRBV9 to TRBJ2-1, with a possible D match to TRBD2 (7 bases). Germline CDR1 SGDLS, CDR2 YYNGEE. The CDR3 length is 20 residues. Trimming removed 0 bases at V and 3 bases at J, with 25 bases between.

CDR3 sequence: CATSDPWLNYGYTF. CDR3 sequence (DNA): TGTGCCACCAGTGACCCCTGGCTTAACTATGGCTACACCTTC. The gene calls are TRBV24-1 and TRBJ1-2, with D uncertain. There are 14 residues in the CDR3. V dropped 4 bases and J dropped 1 base, with 9 bases sitting between them. Germline V CDR1 and CDR2: KGHDR, SFDVKD.

This rearrangement joins TRBV3-1 (or the pseudogene TRBV3-2) to TRBJ1-2; no clear D. CDR3 length equals 14 residues. Germline values: CDR1 LGHDT, CDR2 YNNKEL (reference sequence). Deletions cut 4 bases from V and 8 bases from J, with 17 bases between. The CDR3 DNA follows: TGTGCCAGCAGCCCCCCCCAGGACTTTTCAGGCTACACCTTC. Translated, it gives CASSPPQDFSGYTF.

The V call is TRBV12-2, the J call TRBJ2-1; the table assigns TRBD2, which was not confirmed against the DNA. TRBV12-2 is recorded as a pseudogene. The CDR3 sequence is 17 residues long. The CDR3 region has the DNA TGTGCAAGTCGCGCCCGTCGACTAGCGGGGGGCTACAATGAGCAGTTCTTC. Amino acid sequence: CASRARRLAGGYNEQFF.

V gene TRBV9 combines with J gene TRBJ2-5; D is perhaps TRBD2 (6 bases). V lost 0 bases and J lost 1, with 7 bases in between. Germline CDR1 is SGDLS and CDR2 is YYNGEE. This CDR3 contains 14 residues. In DNA, the CDR3 is TGTGCCAGCAGCGTAGGACTAGGCCAAGAGACCCAGTACTTC. Amino acid sequence: CASSVGLGQETQYF. Full variable domain (missing parts from reference TRBV9 and TRBJ2-5): DSGVTQTPKHLITATGQRVTLRCSPRSGDLSVYWYQQSLDQGLQFLIQYYNGEERAKGNILERFSAQQFPDLHSELNLSSLELGDSALYFCASSVGLGQETQYFGPGTRLLVL.

V is TRBV30 and J is TRBJ1-6, with 9 bases that match TRBD1. The V segment lost 5 bases and the J segment 11 bases; nucleotides outside the gene matches: 4. CDR1 GTSNPN and CDR2 SVGIG come from the germline V gene (reference sequence). The CDR3 consists of 12 residues. The CDR3 sequence is CAWDRGTAPLHF. The DNA of the CDR3 is TGTGCCTGGGACAGGGGGACAGCACCCCTCCACTTT.

In DNA form, the CDR3 reads TGCGCCAGCAGCTTGAAAGGGCTAGCTTACACCGGGGAGCTGTTTTTT. This gives the protein CASSLKGLAYTGELFF. The chain uses TRBV5-1 and TRBJ2-2, with a tentative D call TRBD2 (5 bases). CDR3 length equals 16 residues. CDR1 and CDR2 (germline): SGHRS, YFSETQ. V was pared by 1 base and J by 3 bases, with 13 bases between.

The rearrangement uses TRBV6-5 and TRBJ1-2; D is uncertain. Looked up from germline, CDR1 is MNHEY and CDR2 is SVGAGI. There are 13 residues in the CDR3. V was shortened by 4 bases and J by 3 bases, with 9 bases between the two germline ends. The CDR3: CASSLTLDYGYTF. The CDR3 region has the DNA TGTGCCAGCAGTTTGACACTTGACTATGGCTACACCTTC.

This rearrangement joins TRBV6-1 to TRBJ1-4, with 10 bases that match TRBD1. This CDR3 is 14 amino acids long. Germline V gives CDR1 MNHNS, CDR2 SASEGT. With 3 bases clipped from V and 7 bases from J, the junction kept 2 bases outside the gene matches. The CDR3 region is CASSDRDRGEKLFF. CDR3 in DNA: TGTGCCAGCAGTGACCGGGACAGGGGTGAAAAACTGTTTTTT.